A single sample is the source of the 17 T cell receptor beta chains below, sequenced in a study of vaccination and CD4 T cells after COVID-19. The Oncomine TCR Beta short-read assay generated sequence data from the DNA of cultured CD4+ T cells. TCRdb ran MiXCR on the PCR reads and lists one entry per CDR3 protein. The table shows fewer than 15,000 distinct CDR3 sequences, with about 61% occurring only once. No antigen has been assigned to these receptors. The treatment is: approximately nine-day PBMC culture with coronavirus spike peptide pools or control peptides (ViraFEST assay). Here the sequenced sample was CD4+ T cells from blood, cultured in vitro, taken before SARS-CoV-2 vaccination. All receptors come from a human donor who had recovered from COVID-19.

The sample holds a few counts of this clonotype. V is TRBV20-1 and J is TRBJ2-7, with TRBD2 matching 13 bases. CDR1 is DFQATT and CDR2 is SNEGSKA in the germline V gene (reference sequence). The V segment lost 6 bases and the J segment 2 bases; nucleotides outside the gene matches: 4. The CDR3 loop spans 14 amino acids. The DNA of the CDR3 is TGCAGTGCCCAGGGACTAGCGGGAACCTACGAGCAGTACTTC. Its translation: CSAQGLAGTYEQYF.

The chain carries TRBV3-1 and TRBJ1-1, with D maybe TRBD1 (5 bases). The CDR3 sequence is 14 residues long. Trimming left V 4 bases short and J 0 bases short, with 9 bases between. The germline V gene has CDR1 LGHDT and CDR2 YNNKEL (reference sequence). CDR3 sequence: CASSPGTMNTEAFF. CDR3 DNA sequence: TGTGCCAGCAGCCCCGGGACCATGAACACTGAAGCTTTCTTT. Using reference TRBV3-1 and TRBJ1-1 for the parts outside the CDR3, the full variable domain is DTAVSQTPKYLVTQMGNDKSIKCEQNLGHDTMYWYKQDSKKFLKIMFSYNNKELIINETVPNRFSPKSPDKAHLNLHINSLELGDSAVYFCASSPGTMNTEAFFGQGTRLTVV.

This clonotype was picked up a small number of times. The chain uses TRBV6-5 and TRBJ1-5, with D unresolved. Germline loops: CDR1 MNHEY, CDR2 SVGAGI. V was pared by 0 bases and J by 2 bases, with 11 bases between. This CDR3 is 16 amino acids long. The CDR3 DNA reads as TGTGCCAGCAGTTACTCGGGGTCCGGGGGCAATCAGCCCCAGCATTTT. It is translated as CASSYSGSGGNQPQHF.

J is TRBJ2-5 and V is TRBV7-2; 8 positions agree with TRBD1. Per germline, CDR1 SGHTA and CDR2 FQGNSA. The CDR3 runs 13 residues. V lost 3 bases to trimming and J lost 4 bases; unmatched junction nucleotides: 1. CDR3 region: CASSFGQGETQYF. The DNA of the CDR3 is TGTGCCAGCAGCTTCGGACAGGGAGAGACCCAGTACTTC.

In this sample, this clonotype turned up a few times. The V call is TRBV19, the J call TRBJ1-1; possible D gene TRBD1, 5 bases. This CDR3 contains 17 residues. V shed 5 bases and J shed 3 bases, with 22 bases lying between them. From germline, CDR1 is LNHDA and CDR2 SQIVND (reference sequence). The CDR3 DNA follows: TGTGCCAGTAGTTCAATCGGGACCCAGAATGGGCACACTGAAGCTTTCTTT. Translated, it gives CASSSIGTQNGHTEAFF. Based on the CDR3 plus reference TRBV19 and TRBJ1-1, the full variable domain is DGGITQSPKYLFRKEGQNVTLSCEQNLNHDAMYWYRQDPGQGLRLIYYSQIVNDFQKGDIAEGYSVSREKKESFPLTVTSAQKNPTAFYLCASSSIGTQNGHTEAFFGQGTRLTVV.

This clonotype was detected a few times. The chain employs TRBV20-1 and TRBJ1-2; the D gene is possibly TRBD1 (6 bases). The CDR3 sequence is 15 residues long. Germline V gives CDR1 DFQATT, CDR2 SNEGSKA (reference sequence). V was trimmed by 1 base and J by 6 bases, leaving 18 bases between them. Here the CDR3 DNA reads TGCAGTGCTAGAGCCACGGGGGTGGGGGCGGATGGCTACACCTTC. This codes for CSARATGVGADGYTF.

A single count supports this clonotype. The chain is built from TRBV6-1 and TRBJ2-3; 11 bases fit TRBD2. The CDR3 contains 16 residues. Trimming cost V 2 bases and J 4 bases; bases outside gene matches: 5. The germline CDR1 and CDR2 sequences are MNHNS and SASEGT. The CDR3 coding sequence is TGTGCCAGCAGTGAAACGCTAGCGGGAGGTGCAGATACGCAGTATTTT. This codes for CASSETLAGGADTQYF.

This chain uses TRBV7-2 with TRBJ2-2; D call uncertain. The ends were cut back, 5 bases at V and 0 bases at J, with 7 bases in the middle. In germline, CDR1 is SGHTA, CDR2 FQGNSA. The CDR3 sequence is 14 residues long. The CDR3: CASSLVTNTGELFF. CDR3 DNA: TGTGCCAGCAGCCTAGTCACGAACACCGGGGAGCTGTTTTTT.

The chain uses TRBV19 and TRBJ2-7, with 7 bases lining up with TRBD2. Per germline, CDR1 LNHDA and CDR2 SQIVND (reference sequence). The CDR3 contains 14 residues. Trimming removed 5 bases from V and 2 bases from J; junction bases left unmatched: 6. The CDR3 nucleotides read TGTGCCAGTAGTGTTGGACTAGGACCCTACGAGCAGTACTTC. It specifies CASSVGLGPYEQYF.

The chain combines TRBV2 with TRBJ2-3, with 7 nucleotides matching TRBD1. There are 14 residues in the CDR3. Looked up from germline, CDR1 is SNHLY and CDR2 is FYNNEI. V gave up 5 bases and J gave up 1 base; unmatched junction bases: 3. The CDR3, as DNA: TGTGCCAGCAGTCCCGGGACAGGCACAGATACGCAGTATTTT. Translating it yields CASSPGTGTDTQYF.

The J gene is TRBJ2-5, the V gene TRBV7-2; 7 bases line up with TRBD1. Germline CDR1 SGHTA, CDR2 FQGNSA. The CDR3 totals 13 residues. Trimming cost V 4 bases and J 2 bases; bases outside gene matches: 1. In nucleotides, the CDR3 is TGTGCCAGCAGCTGGGACAGACAAGAGACCCAGTACTTC. Encoded protein: CASSWDRQETQYF.

The chain employs TRBV7-9 and TRBJ1-1; D is undetermined. Germline V gives CDR1 SEHNR, CDR2 FQNEAQ (reference sequence). With 3 bases removed from V and 0 bases from J, the gap between germline ends came to 11 bases. This CDR3 is 15 amino acids long. The CDR3 sequence is CASSLSGRMNTEAFF. The CDR3 DNA reads as TGTGCCAGCAGCTTGAGTGGCAGGATGAACACTGAAGCTTTCTTT.

The CDR3 sequence is CASRGIRNQPQHF. The CDR3 DNA follows: TGTGCCAGCAGGGGGATAAGAAATCAGCCCCAGCATTTT. This chain joins TRBV12-3 or TRBV12-4 and TRBJ1-5; D ambiguous. This CDR3 contains 13 residues. Trimming pared 6 bases from V and 4 bases from J, leaving 10 bases between.

The CDR3 coding sequence is TGTGCCAGCAGTTCCCAAGGATCGCTTGAAAAACTGTTTTTT. Encoded protein: CASSSQGSLEKLFF. V gene TRBV6-5 combines with J gene TRBJ1-4; D ambiguous. Germline lookup yields CDR1 MNHEY and CDR2 SVGAGI. The CDR3 consists of 14 residues. Trimming shortened V by 4 bases and J by 7 bases, and 13 bases separated the two germline ends.

This clonotype was seen more than once but under ten times. The V gene is TRBV7-9, the J gene TRBJ1-1; D gene ambiguous. Trimming shortened V by 5 bases and J by 0 bases, and 7 bases separated the two germline ends. The length of the CDR3 is 13 residues. CDR1 is SEHNR, CDR2 FQNEAQ, per germline (reference sequence). The CDR3 spells CASSLDMNTEAFF. The CDR3 DNA reads TGTGCCAGCAGCCTAGACATGAACACTGAAGCTTTCTTT.

This rearrangement joins TRBV6-1 to TRBJ2-5, with 7 nucleotides matching TRBD1. The length of the CDR3 is 18 residues. CDR1 and CDR2 (germline): MNHNS, SASEGT. The V segment lost 6 bases and the J segment 4 bases; nucleotides outside the gene matches: 20. Written as DNA, the CDR3 is TGTGCCAGCAGCCTATCCCCCCCCATAACAGGGGCGTTAGAGACCCAGTACTTC. Translated, it gives CASSLSPPITGALETQYF.

This rearrangement joins TRBV6-1 to TRBJ1-2; tentative D call: TRBD1 (6 bases). V shed 5 bases and J shed 8 bases, with 21 bases lying between them. The CDR3 totals 15 residues. Germline lookup yields CDR1 MNHNS and CDR2 SASEGT. CDR3 coding DNA: TGTGCCAGCAGTCCCCCAGGGGTACCCTCGATGGGCTACACCTTC. Amino acids: CASSPPGVPSMGYTF.